This passage covers 14 T cell receptor beta chains from one sample sequenced in a study of response to subunit inactivated influenza vaccine. TCRdb reprocessed the RT-PCR reads with MiXCR, giving one entry per CDR3 protein. The sample consists of over 300,000 distinct CDR3 sequences, 21% of them appearing once. The source material was PBMCs from blood, sampled about 20 months after vaccination. These receptor sequences come from a man between 50 and 75 years old who received an inactivated influenza vaccine.

This chain connects TRBV27 to TRBJ2-1; 10 bases fit TRBD2. This CDR3 contains 16 residues. The germline gives CDR1 MNHEY, CDR2 SMNVEV (reference sequence). The V and J ends lost 5 bases and 6 bases, in that order; junction bases with no gene match: 10. The CDR3 here is CASSPFASGSANEQFF. CDR3 sequence (DNA): TGTGCCAGCAGTCCCTTTGCTAGCGGGAGTGCCAATGAGCAGTTCTTC.

The rearrangement uses TRBV12-3 or TRBV12-4 and TRBJ1-4; D call uncertain. V lost 3 bases, J lost 8 bases, and 13 bases lay in between. The CDR3 has 14 residues. The DNA for the CDR3 is TGTGCCAGCAGTTTCTGGGGAGGTGAGGAAAAACTGTTTTTT. This gives the protein CASSFWGGEEKLFF.

The sample holds many counts of this clonotype. The chain combines TRBV12-3 or TRBV12-4 with TRBJ2-5; 8 positions agree with TRBD2. The CDR3 length is 14 residues. J gave up 5 bases and V 5 bases, and 7 bases lay outside the gene matches. The CDR3: CASSTRGGRETQYF. The CDR3 DNA sequence: TGTGCCAGCAGTACCCGGGGGGGCAGGGAGACCCAGTACTTC.

This clonotype was seen many times. This rearrangement joins TRBV4-1 to TRBJ1-3, with unresolved D. Germline assignment: CDR1 MGHRA and CDR2 YSYEKL. With 0 bases removed from V and 3 bases from J, the gap between germline ends came to 9 bases. The CDR3 contains 15 residues. The CDR3 coding sequence is TGCGCCAGCAGCCAAGATTCGGGTTTTGGAAACACCATATATTTT. This codes for CASSQDSGFGNTIYF.

This clonotype was found a few times. The chain recombines TRBV4-3 with TRBJ1-6, with D unclear. Trimming stripped 1 base from V and 10 bases from J, with 11 bases between. The germline V gene encodes CDR1 LGHNA and CDR2 YSLEER. The CDR3 covers 14 residues. The chain's CDR3 is CASSQVGSRSPLHF. The CDR3, as DNA: TGCGCCAGCAGCCAAGTGGGGTCGCGATCACCCCTCCACTTT.

In its sample, this clonotype was seen many times. The V gene is TRBV11-2, the J gene TRBJ1-1; possible D gene TRBD1, 6 bases. Germline loops: CDR1 SGHAT, CDR2 FQNNGV. With 4 bases removed from V and 5 bases from J, the gap between germline ends came to 23 bases. The CDR3 is made up of 17 amino acids. The CDR3 protein is CASSSRGGNVRGTEAFF. Written as DNA, the CDR3 is TGTGCCAGCAGCTCTAGAGGTGGGAACGTGAGGGGGACTGAAGCTTTCTTT.

This clonotype occurred a few times. This chain joins TRBV4-3 and TRBJ2-1; 10 bases line up with TRBD2. The CDR3 runs to 14 residues. Germline assignment: CDR1 LGHNA and CDR2 YSLEER. V lost 0 bases to trimming and J lost 14 bases; unmatched junction nucleotides: 7. CDR3 protein: CASSQEGLSGGEFF. The CDR3 DNA sequence: TGCGCCAGCAGCCAAGAGGGTCTGAGCGGGGGGGAGTTCTTC.

This clonotype was observed a handful of times. This chain links TRBV5-1 with TRBJ1-1; a weak D match, TRBD1 (6 bases). The CDR3 length is 15 residues. Germline V gene data show CDR1 as SGHRS and CDR2 as YFSETQ. Trimming shortened V by 0 bases and J by 8 bases, and 17 bases separated the two germline ends. CDR3 DNA: TGCGCCAGCAGCTTGGGACCAGCAGGGGAATCCGAAGCTTTCTTT. Translated: CASSLGPAGESEAFF.

There are a few counts of this clonotype. This chain joins TRBV7-2 and TRBJ1-1; no definite D call. V lost 5 bases to trimming and J lost 0 bases, with 7 bases between them. The CDR3 totals 13 residues. The V gene's germline CDR1 is SGHTA and CDR2 FQGNSA. The DNA of the CDR3 is TGTGCCAGCAGCCCTTTTATGAACACTGAAGCTTTCTTT. Encoded protein: CASSPFMNTEAFF. The full variable domain, in which reference TRBV7-2 and TRBJ1-1 provide the parts outside the CDR3, is GAGVSQSPSNKVTEKGKDVELRCDPISGHTALYWYRQSLGQGLEFLIYFQGNSAPDKSGLPSDRFSAERTGGSVSTLTIQRTQQEDSAVYLCASSPFMNTEAFFGQGTRLTVV.

This clonotype appeared many times. The V call is TRBV15, the J call TRBJ1-6; D call uncertain. Germline CDR1 and CDR2: LNHNV and YYDKDF (reference sequence). The CDR3 extends over 15 amino acids. V gave up 3 bases and J gave up 7 bases, with 13 bases separating them. CDR3 residues: CATSRKYAKNSPLHF. The CDR3 DNA reads as TGTGCCACCAGCAGGAAGTACGCTAAGAATTCACCCCTCCACTTT.

This chain connects TRBV6-5 to TRBJ2-7, with TRBD1 identical over 7 bases. The ends lost 4 bases at V and 1 base at J; junction bases unmatched: 10. There are 16 residues in the CDR3. Germline V gene sequence: CDR1 MNHEY, CDR2 SVGAGI. CDR3 sequence reads: CASSSGTAHPSYEQYF. CDR3 DNA: TGTGCCAGCAGTTCAGGGACAGCCCATCCTTCCTACGAGCAGTACTTC.

V usage is TRBV5-1 and J usage is TRBJ2-2, with D maybe TRBD2 (5 bases). The CDR3 has 13 amino acids. V gave up 3 bases and J gave up 13 bases, with 16 bases separating them. Germline loops: CDR1 SGHRS, CDR2 YFSETQ. DNA for the CDR3: TGCGCCAGCAGCTCGGAACCCAACGGAGGGCTGTTTTTT. It yields the protein CASSSEPNGGLFF.

The sample holds many counts of this clonotype. V is TRBV10-3 and J is TRBJ1-1, with 7 bases aligning to TRBD1. Losses at the gene ends were 6 bases for V and 0 bases for J; bases not matched to a gene: 4. This CDR3 has 14 residues. CDR1 is ENHRY, CDR2 SYGVKD, per germline. The CDR3: CAIRGTAMNTEAFF. The CDR3 bases are TGTGCCATCAGAGGGACAGCTATGAACACTGAAGCTTTCTTT.

This sequence joins TRBV30 and TRBJ1-1; 8 nucleotides align to TRBD1. The CDR3 runs to 14 residues. Germline V lookup: CDR1 GTSNPN, CDR2 SVGIG (reference sequence). The trim removed 1 base at V and 4 bases at J, leaving 5 bases unmatched. The CDR3 loop is CAWSGQGAFTEAFF. The CDR3 DNA reads TGTGCCTGGAGTGGGCAGGGGGCTTTCACTGAAGCTTTCTTT. Variable domain in full (rest from reference TRBV30 and TRBJ1-1): SQTIHQWPATLVQPVGSPLSLECTVEGTSNPNLYWYRQAAGRGLQLLFYSVGIGQISSEVPQNLSASRPQDRQFILSSKKLLLSDSGFYLCAWSGQGAFTEAFFGQGTRLTVV.